This is a list of T cell receptor beta chains from one sample in a study of T cell responses to AZD1222 COVID-19 vaccine. This table comes from immunoSEQ multiplex PCR, and its TCRdb copy is limited to in-frame clones, with some not included. Of 95,000 to 110,000 clones in the sample, around 90% were seen once. The material sequenced was peripheral blood, taken 28 days after the second AZD1222 dose. Every receptor here comes from an adult who received the AZD1222 COVID-19 vaccine. CDR3s include the opening cysteine and the closing phenylalanine or tryptophan. D genes are given only for firm matches. Not every row has a clone size; where given, it reads once, few, many or a size class.

d_gene,v_gene,abundance,j_gene,CDR3nt,CDR3aa
.,TRBV6-5,once,TRBJ1-2,TGTGCCAGCACCGAAGACAGATATGGCTACACCTTC,CASTEDRYGYTF
.,TRBV7-9,once,TRBJ1-3,TGTGCCAGCAGCTGGGACGGGGACTCTGGAAACACCATATATTTT,CASSWDGDSGNTIYF
.,TRBV7-9,.,TRBJ2-1,TGTGCCAGCAGCGCCTCCGGACGGCGGGGTGCGCAGTTCTTC,CASSASGRRGAQFF
.,TRBV7-8,.,TRBJ2-1,TGTGCCAGCAGCTTAGACTTAAGGGGGTTTAGCTCCTACAATGAGCAGTTCTTC,CASSLDLRGFSSYNEQFF
.,TRBV6-1,once,TRBJ1-4,TGTGCCAGCAGTGAACCCGGGGGAGGTGAAAAACTGTTTTTT,CASSEPGGGEKLFF
.,TRBV6-5,.,TRBJ1-4,TGTGCCAGCAGGTATTCGGAAAAACTGTTTTTT,CASRYSEKLFF
.,TRBV7-5,once,TRBJ1-5,TGTGCCAGAAGCTGGGAGGGGGGCCAGAGGTCCCGTGGGCCCCAGCATTTT,CARSWEGGQRSRGPQHF
.,TRBV4-1,.,TRBJ2-3,TGCGCCAGCAGTTTGACAGAGTCTAGCACAGATACGCAGTATTTT,CASSLTESSTDTQYF
.,TRBV5-1,.,TRBJ2-7,TGCGCCAGCACGGACGGTTACGAGCAGTACTTC,CASTDGYEQYF
.,TRBV19,few,TRBJ1-4,TGTGCCAGTAGTAATAACAGGGTTCTGACTAATGAAAAACTGTTTTTT,CASSNNRVLTNEKLFF